The entry below gives a single T cell receptor (beta chain) sequence along with its context. This clonotype came up many times. Its antigen target is currently unknown. No qualities accompany the bases; no much larger clone lies one base away. CDR1 and CDR2 (SGHTA, FQGNSA) derive from the germline V gene. V lost 2 bases and J lost 3 bases, and the count of bases not matched to a germline gene is 7. The CDR3 runs 16 amino acids, cysteine and phenylalanine included. Of the read, only the CDR3 DNA is kept; its 48 bases are in frame from base 1. The entry originates in a study of T cell repertoires in cytomegalovirus infection (dated by TCRdb to between 2018 and 2020). About the full investigation: The peptide stimulations were aimed at well-studied HLA-B-restricted epitopes as well as recently identified HLA-C-restricted CMV epitopes, whose presentation resists viral immunomodulation. The HLA type of each donor mattered for the analysis, because public TCR beta signatures pointed to carriage of CMV infection along with the matching HLA type. The investigation overall reported the following: The ex vivo response was dominated by HLA-C-restricted CMV-specific TCR beta clonotypes, and the single most frequent clonotype in two of eight donors was supplied by these HLA-C-restricted clonotypes. Carriers of CMV infection plus the relevant HLA type were discriminated by the cumulative frequency of public TCR beta family members in the study cohort and in an independent 352-donor cohort.

Sequencing was performed on an Illumina HiSeq 1500. TCRdb redid the processing of the public reads, applying fastp at Q25 and MiXCR, and retained in-frame beta chains. Under each unique CDR3 protein, matching rows form one entry showing the most common genes and DNA. Counted in this sample were nearly 700,000 distinct CDR3 sequences; 33% of them appeared once. The ten biggest clones cover roughly 20% of the sample. In the paper's terms, the treatment or condition label means: in vitro stimulation with specific CMV peptide epitopes to enrich CMV-specific T cells. The receptor's source is a human donor in good health (CMV status not recorded). Some clones in this sample may be carry-over from other donors' samples. The sample here was cultured PBMCs, taken from culture after CMV antigen stimulation. The chain is made from TRBV7-2 and TRBJ2-1, with TRBD2 identical over 7 junction bases. The sequence in DNA is TGTGCCAGCAGCTTATCGCCCGGGACTAACTACAATGAGCAGTTCTTC. Translated, this is CASSLSPGTNYNEQFF.